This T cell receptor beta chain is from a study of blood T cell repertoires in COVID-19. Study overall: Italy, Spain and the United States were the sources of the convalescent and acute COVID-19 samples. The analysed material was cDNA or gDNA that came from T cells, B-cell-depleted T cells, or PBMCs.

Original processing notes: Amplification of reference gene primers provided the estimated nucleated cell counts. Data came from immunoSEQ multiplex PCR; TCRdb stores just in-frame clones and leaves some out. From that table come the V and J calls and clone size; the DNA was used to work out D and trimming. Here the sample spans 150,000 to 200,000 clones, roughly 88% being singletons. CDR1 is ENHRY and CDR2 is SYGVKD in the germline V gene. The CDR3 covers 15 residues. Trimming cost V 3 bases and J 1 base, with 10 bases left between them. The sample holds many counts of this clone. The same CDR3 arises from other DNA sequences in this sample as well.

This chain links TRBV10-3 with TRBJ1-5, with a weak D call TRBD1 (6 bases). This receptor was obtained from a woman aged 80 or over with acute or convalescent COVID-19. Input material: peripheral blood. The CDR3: CAISDQGSSNQPQHF. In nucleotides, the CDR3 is TGTGCCATCAGTGATCAGGGGTCGAGCAATCAGCCCCAGCATTTT.